These 5 T cell receptor beta chains were sequenced from one sample in a study of T cells in Graves' hyperthyroidism and ophthalmopathy. Amplified TCR beta CDR3 regions came from RNA transcripts. When the TCR CDR3 underwent first-round RT-PCR, the HTBI primer set was used. TCRdb itself ran the multiplex PCR reads through MiXCR, one entry per CDR3 protein. The data contain roughly 500,000 distinct CDR3 sequences, approximately 49% of them singletons. The sample was peripheral blood or thyroid tissue (not recorded which). The receptors here all came from an adult woman with Graves' disease, either hyperthyroidism or ophthalmopathy (not recorded which).

CDR3 DNA: TGCAGTTCCAGGACTAGCGGGAGTTTTGAGCAGTTCTTC. This translates into CSSRTSGSFEQFF. The chain carries TRBV20-1 and TRBJ2-1, with 13 positions matching TRBD2. CDR3 length: 13 residues. Germline V gene sequence: CDR1 DFQATT, CDR2 SNEGSKA (reference sequence). V trimming: 8 bases; J trimming: 9 bases; junction bases outside the gene matches: 7.

This clonotype was recorded at least ten times. This chain links TRBV9 with TRBJ1-5, with D perhaps matching TRBD1 (6 bases). The CDR3 covers 14 residues. CDR1 and CDR2 (germline): SGDLS, YYNGEE. Trimming took 3 bases from V and 7 from J, leaving 14 bases between them. The CDR3 loop reads CASSDTGWFQPQHF. CDR3 sequence (DNA): TGTGCCAGCAGCGATACAGGGTGGTTCCAGCCCCAGCATTTT.

This clonotype has a handful of counts. A much larger clonotype is one base distant, so this may be a read error. This sequence joins TRBV2 and TRBJ2-7, with TRBD1 matching 9 bases. Per the germline V gene, CDR1 is SNHLY and CDR2 is FYNNEI. This CDR3 comprises 15 residues. The V segment lost 2 bases and the J segment 3 bases; nucleotides outside the gene matches: 5. For the CDR3, the DNA is TGTGCCAGCAGTGAACCAGGGACAGGGCACTACGAGCAGTACTTC. The encoded protein is CASSEPGTGHYEQYF.

The gene calls are TRBV30 and TRBJ1-6; D is undetermined. With 0 bases removed from V and 3 bases from J, the gap between germline ends came to 3 bases. Germline CDR1 is GTSNPN and CDR2 is SVGIG (reference sequence). This CDR3 is built from 13 residues. The CDR3, as DNA: TGTGCCTGGAGTGTAAACTATAATTCACCCCTCCACTTT. Translation gives CAWSVNYNSPLHF.

The chain carries TRBV7-9 and TRBJ1-5; the D is unclear. Germline CDR1 SEHNR, CDR2 FQNEAQ (reference sequence). This CDR3 region has 14 residues. Trimming left V 10 bases short and J 6 bases short, with 19 bases between. The CDR3 nucleotides read TGTGCCACAGCCGAATCGAAGGGATCTCAGCCCCAGCATTTT. Protein: CATAESKGSQPQHF. The entire variable domain, with the rest obtained from reference TRBV7-9 and TRBJ1-5, is as follows: DTGVSQNPRHKITKRGQNVTFRCDPISEHNRLYWYRQTLGQGPEFLTYFQNEAQLEKSRLLSDRFSAERPKGSFSTLEIQRTEQGDSAMYLCATAESKGSQPQHFGDGTRLSIL.